The 20 T cell receptor beta chains given below trace back to one sample, sequenced in a study of cytomegalovirus exposure and HLA in healthy donors. Primers: 60 Vbeta forward and 13 Jbeta reverse. TCRdb's copy holds only in-frame clones and misses some; the assay was immunoSEQ multiplex PCR. Among 150,000 to 200,000 clones, 79% were seen once, and the ten largest hold roughly 1.4%. Sequenced material: PBMCs. These receptor sequences come from a girl aged 5 to 17 in good health and CMV-seropositive.

This sequence joins TRBV7-6 and TRBJ2-7, with 7 bases fitting TRBD1. Germline CDR1 SGHVS, CDR2 FNYEAQ. V trimming: 2 bases; J trimming: 2 bases; junction bases outside the gene matches: 9. The CDR3 has 16 residues. The chain's CDR3 is CASSLLRADRAYEQYF. Written as DNA, the CDR3 is TGTGCCAGCAGCTTACTTCGTGCCGACAGGGCCTACGAGCAGTACTTC.

This clone came up once. The chain links TRBV2 to TRBJ1-2; D remains ambiguous. The length of the CDR3 is 11 residues. The ends were cut back, 6 bases at V and 3 bases at J, with 5 bases in the middle. Germline V gene lookup returns CDR1 SNHLY and CDR2 FYNNEI. The chain's CDR3 is CASRQYYGYTF. The DNA of the CDR3 is TGTGCCAGCAGACAGTACTATGGCTACACCTTC.

This rearrangement joins TRBV19 to TRBJ1-1, with D perhaps matching TRBD1 (6 bases). Trimming left V 7 bases short and J 1 base short, with 10 bases between. The length of the CDR3 is 13 residues. Germline V lookup: CDR1 LNHDA, CDR2 SQIVND (reference sequence). CDR3: CASKRTENTEAFF. CDR3 in DNA: TGTGCCAGTAAAAGGACAGAGAACACTGAAGCTTTCTTT.

The V and J genes are TRBV7-2 and TRBJ1-6; 8 nucleotides line up with TRBD1. CDR1 is SGHTA and CDR2 is FQGNSA in the germline V gene. V dropped 5 bases and J dropped 8; count of bases not matched to a gene: 5. This CDR3 is built from 14 residues. CDR3 region: CASSQGQGHSPLHF. Written as DNA, the CDR3 is TGTGCCAGCAGCCAAGGACAGGGTCATTCACCCCTCCACTTT.

V usage is TRBV12-5 and J usage is TRBJ1-6; no clear D gene. The CDR3 has 14 residues. Germline CDR1 reads LGHNT; CDR2 reads FRNRAP. V was clipped by 2 bases and J by 10 bases, with 12 bases between them. The CDR3 coding sequence is TGTGCTAGTGGTTTGTCGTCAGTCGGGTCACCCCTCCACTTT. It translates to CASGLSSVGSPLHF. Full variable domain (missing parts from reference TRBV12-5 and TRBJ1-6): DARVTQTPRHKVTEMGQEVTMRCQPILGHNTVFWYRQTMMQGLELLAYFRNRAPLDDSGMPKDRFSAEMPDATLATLKIQPSEPRDSAVYFCASGLSSVGSPLHFGNGTRLTVT.

This clone was seen a few times. The chain joins TRBV9 to TRBJ2-7; 9 nucleotides align to TRBD1. In germline, CDR1 is SGDLS, CDR2 YYNGEE. The CDR3 is 15 amino acids. Trimming cost V 2 bases and J 4 bases; bases outside gene matches: 7. This CDR3 reads CASSVGRDRDYEQYF. For the CDR3, the DNA is TGTGCCAGCAGCGTGGGCCGGGACAGGGATTACGAGCAGTACTTC.

This clone has more than one count but fewer than ten. V usage is TRBV7-5 and J usage is TRBJ1-1; whether TRBD1, the table's D call, matches the DNA was not checked. TRBV7-5 is assigned pseudogene status. This CDR3 has 17 amino acids. The CDR3 nucleotides read TGTGCCAGAAGCAACGGACAGGGAGGAGACATGAACACTGAAGCTTTCTTT. Its translation is CARSNGQGGDMNTEAFF.

The gene calls are TRBV29-1 and TRBJ2-3; 8 positions match TRBD2. CDR3 length equals 14 residues. V lost 4 bases to trimming and J lost 8 bases; unmatched junction nucleotides: 11. Germline V gives CDR1 SQVTM, CDR2 ANQGSEA. The CDR3 loop is CSVGQLAVVSTQYF. For the CDR3, the DNA is TGCAGCGTTGGCCAACTAGCGGTCGTGAGTACGCAGTATTTT.

The table lists this clone with a count of one. This chain links TRBV10-3 with TRBJ2-7, with 11 bases aligning to TRBD1. The CDR3 is 14 amino acids. Per germline, CDR1 ENHRY and CDR2 SYGVKD. With V trimmed by 6 bases and J by 3 bases, 4 bases remained unmatched. CDR3 in amino acids: CAISGTGGYYEQYF. The CDR3 DNA sequence: TGTGCCATCAGCGGGACAGGGGGATACTACGAGCAGTACTTC.

The chain has TRBV6-6 and TRBJ2-1; TRBD1 is a possible D gene (5 bases). The V gene lost 8 bases and the J gene lost 7 bases, with 18 bases spanning the gap. The CDR3 has 14 amino acids. The germline V gene has CDR1 MNHNY and CDR2 SVGAGI (reference sequence). CDR3: CASAPSPPGNEQFF. The DNA for the CDR3 is TGTGCCAGCGCCCCGAGCCCGCCAGGGAATGAGCAGTTCTTC.

This rearrangement joins TRBV10-1 to TRBJ1-1, with a weak D call TRBD1 (5 bases). Germline CDR1 reads WNHNN; CDR2 reads SYGVQD (reference sequence). Trimming cost V 9 bases and J 3 bases, with 20 bases left between them. This CDR3 has 15 residues. CDR3 DNA sequence: TGCGCCAGGTCCCCCCGGGGGGTACCGGACACTGAAGCTTTCTTT. Encoded protein: CARSPRGVPDTEAFF.

This clone has only one observation. This rearrangement joins TRBV6-5 to TRBJ2-6, with D possibly being TRBD1 (6 bases). The V end was cut by 6 bases, the J end by 2 bases, with 8 bases between. Germline assignment: CDR1 MNHEY and CDR2 SVGAGI. The length of the CDR3 is 14 residues. CDR3 amino acids: CASRAGAGANVLTF. CDR3 in DNA: TGTGCCAGCAGGGCAGGGGCTGGGGCCAACGTCCTGACTTTC.

V usage is TRBV6-1 and J usage is TRBJ2-5; D is perhaps TRBD2 (7 bases). V lost 11 bases and J 4 bases, leaving 11 bases between the germline ends. In germline, CDR1 is MNHNS, CDR2 SASEGT. This CDR3 is built from 11 residues. The CDR3 here is CAGGAGETQYF. For the CDR3, the DNA is TGTGCCGGGGGGGCCGGAGAGACCCAGTACTTC.

V is TRBV4-1 and J is TRBJ2-2; 8 bases line up with TRBD1. Losses at the gene ends were 0 bases for V and 6 bases for J; bases not matched to a gene: 6. Germline CDR1 and CDR2: MGHRA and YSYEKL. The CDR3 contains 16 residues. The CDR3 is CASSQDGGQAPGELFF. Written as DNA, the CDR3 is TGCGCCAGCAGCCAAGATGGGGGACAGGCCCCCGGGGAGCTGTTTTTT.

This clone occurred a few times. This sequence joins TRBV19 and TRBJ1-2; 7 bases are shared with TRBD1. This CDR3 has 14 amino acids. CDR1 is LNHDA and CDR2 is SQIVND in the germline V gene (reference sequence). J lost 1 base, V lost 5 bases, and 4 bases had no gene match. The CDR3 loop is CASSGGQINYGYTF. For the CDR3, the DNA is TGTGCCAGTAGTGGGGGACAGATTAACTATGGCTACACCTTC. Full variable domain (outside the CDR3, taken from reference TRBV19 and TRBJ1-2): DGGITQSPKYLFRKEGQNVTLSCEQNLNHDAMYWYRQDPGQGLRLIYYSQIVNDFQKGDIAEGYSVSREKKESFPLTVTSAQKNPTAFYLCASSGGQINYGYTFGSGTRLTVV.

The chain combines TRBV7-8 with TRBJ1-3, with 10 bases fitting TRBD1. Losses at the gene ends were 2 bases for V and 1 base for J; bases not matched to a gene: 11. The CDR3 contains 19 residues. Germline CDR1 is SGHVS and CDR2 is FQNEAQ. The CDR3 region is CASSLRAETGGASGNTIYF. DNA of the CDR3: TGTGCCAGCAGCTTAAGGGCGGAGACAGGGGGCGCGTCTGGAAACACCATATATTTT.

V gene TRBV6-6 combines with J gene TRBJ2-2, with 8 bases matching TRBD1. This CDR3 spans 15 amino acids. Trimming at V came to 7 bases and at J to 1 base, leaving 5 bases not matched to a gene. Germline assignment: CDR1 MNHNY and CDR2 SVGAGI (reference sequence). The CDR3 region is CASNEGQGNTGELFF. In DNA, the CDR3 is TGTGCCAGCAACGAAGGACAGGGGAACACCGGGGAGCTGTTTTTT.

The rearrangement uses TRBV30 and TRBJ1-6; 9 bases are a match to TRBD1. The V and J ends lost 3 bases and 10 bases, in that order; junction bases with no gene match: 7. Germline CDR1 reads GTSNPN; CDR2 reads SVGIG (reference sequence). This CDR3 region has 14 residues. CDR3 amino acids: CAWSGQGIGSPLHF. The CDR3, as DNA: TGTGCCTGGAGCGGACAGGGGATAGGCTCACCCCTCCACTTT.

This sequence joins TRBV6-6 and TRBJ2-7; no clear D. Germline V lookup: CDR1 MNHNY, CDR2 SVGAGI (reference sequence). V gave up 0 bases and J gave up 2 bases, with 8 bases separating them. The length of the CDR3 is 14 residues. This CDR3 reads CASSYSIQTYEQYF. In DNA form, the CDR3 reads TGTGCCAGCAGTTACTCGATACAGACCTACGAGCAGTACTTC.

J is TRBJ2-5 and V is TRBV5-1; TRBD2 is a possible D gene (7 bases). The DNA matches TRBJ2-7 better at its end, which makes the J call doubtful. Germline V gives CDR1 SGHRS, CDR2 YFSETQ. This CDR3 has 15 amino acids. The CDR3 loop reads CASSLWGGSSYEQYF. The CDR3 DNA follows: TGCGCCAGCAGCTTGTGGGGGGGCTCATCCTACGAGCAGTACTTC.